This TCR beta chain comes out of a study of control samples from healthy donors and cancer patients. This clone was recorded only once. Method: immunoSEQ multiplex PCR; TCRdb's copy keeps in-frame clones and lacks some. Of 25,000 to 35,000 clones listed, roughly 89% are singletons. The CDR3 spans 14 residues. The J segment lost 8 bases and the V segment lost 8 bases, leaving 7 bases of the junction unmatched. Germline V CDR1 and CDR2: MDHEN, SYDVKM. This sequence joins TRBV28 and TRBJ2-1, with 12 bases identical to TRBD2. The source is a woman aged 40 to 50 with lung cancer. Specimen: PBMCs. The CDR3 DNA reads TGTGCCAGCCTCCTAGCGGGGGGGTGGGATGAGCAGTTCTTC. Protein product: CASLLAGGWDEQFF.